These T cell receptor beta chains were read from a single sample in a study of control samples from healthy donors and cancer patients. The table came from immunoSEQ multiplex PCR; TCRdb's copy has only in-frame clones and leaves some out. The sample carries tens of thousands of clones, roughly 85% recorded once. The specimen sequenced was PBMCs. These receptors came from a man between 60 and 75 years old with head and neck cancer. Both conserved end residues are part of each CDR3. Each record gives: clone size, J gene, V gene, D gene, CDR3 protein, CDR3 DNA. D genes are given only for firm matches. Clone size is shown for a subset of rows, as once, few, many or a class of expanded clone.

>NA|TRBJ2-7|TRBV5-6|TRBD2
CASSPGGGAYEQYF
TGTGCCAGCAGCCCTGGGGGGGGAGCCTACGAGCAGTACTTC
>NA|TRBJ1-5|TRBV30|TRBD1
CAWSVRTGNQPQHF
TGTGCCTGGAGTGTACGGACAGGTAATCAGCCCCAGCATTTT
>NA|TRBJ1-2|TRBV12-3/TRBV12-4|NA
CASSFLDYGYTF
TGTGCCAGCAGTTTTTTGGATTATGGCTACACCTTC
>NA|TRBJ1-3|TRBV10-1|NA
CASSEQVVPSGNTIYF
TGCGCCAGCAGTGAGCAGGTGGTCCCCTCTGGAAACACCATATATTTT
>NA|TRBJ2-3|TRBV29-1|TRBD2
CSVPIAGGSTDTQYF
TGCAGCGTTCCGATAGCGGGAGGAAGCACAGATACGCAGTATTTT
>NA|TRBJ2-3|TRBV5-4|TRBD1
CASSPPGTGVDTQYF
TGTGCCAGCAGTCCTCCCGGGACAGGGGTCGATACGCAGTATTTT
>NA|TRBJ2-3|TRBV5-1|NA
CASSLAGTDTQYF
TGCGCCAGCAGCTTAGCGGGCACAGATACGCAGTATTTT
>few|TRBJ1-1|TRBV5-1|NA
CASSLGALGATEAFF
TGCGCCAGCAGCTTGGGCGCGTTGGGGGCGACTGAAGCTTTCTTT
>NA|TRBJ1-4|TRBV19|NA
CASSSPGGAEGEKLFF
TGTGCCAGCAGTAGTCCCGGCGGGGCTGAGGGTGAAAAACTGTTTTTT
>NA|TRBJ2-7|TRBV3-1/TRBV3-2|NA
CASSLEGVGDYEQYF
TGTGCCAGCAGCCTTGAAGGGGTTGGAGACTACGAGCAGTACTTC
>NA|TRBJ2-1|TRBV5-1|TRBD2
CASSPSPSGNNEQFF
TGCGCCAGCAGCCCCAGTCCTAGCGGGAACAATGAGCAGTTCTTC
>NA|TRBJ2-1|TRBV7-3|NA
CASSSSGVSYNEQFF
TGTGCCAGCAGCTCATCGGGAGTTTCCTACAATGAGCAGTTCTTC
>NA|TRBJ1-1|TRBV2|NA
CASSTGDGVGTEAFF
TGTGCCAGCAGTACTGGGGACGGTGTTGGCACTGAAGCTTTCTTT
>NA|TRBJ2-1|TRBV7-9|NA
CASSLSMSSGEQFF
TGTGCCAGCAGTCTAAGTATGTCGTCAGGTGAGCAGTTCTTC
>NA|TRBJ1-1|TRBV11-2|NA
CASSLRTGNTEAFF
TGTGCCAGCAGCCTTAGGACGGGCAACACTGAAGCTTTCTTT
>NA|TRBJ1-5|TRBV18|NA
CASSPQGLVDNQPQHF
TGTGCCAGCTCACCACAGGGGTTGGTAGACAATCAGCCCCAGCATTTT
>NA|TRBJ2-2|TRBV7-2|NA
CASSLVGLGSTGELFF
TGTGCCAGCAGCTTAGTTGGTCTCGGGTCCACCGGGGAGCTGTTTTTT
>NA|TRBJ1-1|TRBV2|TRBD1
CAISGGGAEAFF
TGTGCCATATCAGGGGGCGGCGCTGAAGCTTTCTTT
>NA|TRBJ2-5|TRBV4-1|NA
CASSQGFGQWETQYF
TGCGCCAGCAGCCAAGGGTTCGGGCAGTGGGAGACCCAGTACTTC
>NA|TRBJ1-1|TRBV25-1|NA
CASSAGTAPGYTEAFF
TGTGCCAGCAGCGCCGGGACGGCCCCGGGTTACACTGAAGCTTTCTTT
>NA|TRBJ2-5|TRBV30|NA
CASRGNGLLRETQYF
TGTGCTAGCCGGGGGAATGGCCTCCTCCGGGAGACCCAGTACTTC
>NA|TRBJ2-1|TRBV6-5|TRBD1
CASSFTGTGAYNEQFF
TGTGCCAGCAGTTTCACCGGGACAGGGGCCTACAATGAGCAGTTCTTC